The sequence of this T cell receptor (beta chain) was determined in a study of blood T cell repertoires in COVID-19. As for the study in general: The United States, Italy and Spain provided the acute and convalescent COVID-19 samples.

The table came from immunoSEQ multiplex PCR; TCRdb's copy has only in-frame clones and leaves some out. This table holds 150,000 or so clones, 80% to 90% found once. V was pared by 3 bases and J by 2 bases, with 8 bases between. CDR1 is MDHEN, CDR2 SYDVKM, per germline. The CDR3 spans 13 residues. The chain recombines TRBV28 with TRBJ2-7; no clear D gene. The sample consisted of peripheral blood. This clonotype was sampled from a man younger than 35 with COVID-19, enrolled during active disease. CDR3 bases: TGTGCCAGCAGTTTCAGGTTTACCTACGAGCAGTACTTC. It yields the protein CASSFRFTYEQYF.